This T cell receptor beta chain was identified in a study of T-cell reconstitution after alpha-beta-depleted transplantation in children. The germline CDR1 and CDR2 sequences are KGHDR and SFDVKD. With V trimmed by 5 bases and J by 8 bases, 10 bases remained unmatched. This CDR3 is built from 15 residues. As it was prepared, the TCRbeta library received unique molecular identifiers. TCRdb used MiXCR to reprocess the PCR reads, holding one entry per CDR3 protein. Of some 600,000 distinct CDR3 sequences in the sample, roughly 17% were seen once. This clonotype was seen more than once but under ten times.

The rearrangement uses TRBV24-1 and TRBJ2-1; 8 positions match TRBD2. Specimen: PBMCs from the stem cell graft donor, collected from the stem cell graft. The TCR originated in a human donor who donated a stem cell graft to a child with acute myeloid leukemia. This CDR3 is CATSAFGGVEDEQFF. DNA for the CDR3: TGTGCCACCAGTGCCTTCGGGGGGGTAGAGGATGAGCAGTTCTTC.